A selection of T cell receptor beta chains follows, all from one sample in a study of T-cell memory formation after mild COVID-19. TCRdb independently ran MiXCR on the 5' RACE reads; one entry per CDR3 protein. The data show tens of thousands of distinct CDR3 sequences, with around 13% seen just once and around 29% held by the top ten. The source material was PBMCs or a T cell subset sorted from them (not recorded which). The origin of the receptors is an adult woman who had mild COVID-19 (a few samples of this study predate the infection). Cell type and time point are not known. Both conserved end residues are part of each CDR3. The D gene is left open where the match is weak. Only part of the rows carry a size: once, few, many, or a class if the clone is expanded.

CDR3	DNA	D	V	J	size
CASSRTEYSNQPQHF	TGTGCCAGCAGCAGGACAGAATATAGCAATCAGCCCCAGCATTTT	.	TRBV12-3/TRBV12-4	TRBJ1-5	few
CASSQDLSLSVRPYEQYF	TGTGCCAGCAGCCAAGATCTTTCTCTCTCCGTAAGGCCCTACGAGCAGTACTTC	.	TRBV3-1	TRBJ2-7	.
CASSFRTSGTSSYEQYF	TGTGCCAGCAGCTTTAGGACTAGCGGGACCAGCTCCTACGAGCAGTACTTC	TRBD2	TRBV7-6	TRBJ2-7	.
CASRGNQGARDYGYTF	TGTGCCAGCAGAGGAAACCAGGGGGCGCGGGACTATGGCTACACCTTC	TRBD1	TRBV12-3/TRBV12-4	TRBJ1-2	once
CASSVLKTSEQYF	TGTGCCAGCAGTGTGCTAAAAACCTCCGAGCAGTACTTC	.	TRBV6-2/TRBV6-3	TRBJ2-7	.
CASSLVDSYTDTQYF	TGTGCCAGCAGCTTGGTAGACAGCTACACAGATACGCAGTATTTT	.	TRBV5-5	TRBJ2-3	.
CASSQDSGSGNEQFF	TGCGCCAGCAGCCAGGATAGCGGGTCTGGCAATGAGCAGTTCTTC	TRBD2	TRBV4-3	TRBJ2-1	few
CATSEGLAGGPGHEQFF	TGTGCCACCAGTGAAGGACTAGCGGGAGGGCCGGGACATGAGCAGTTCTTC	TRBD2	TRBV24-1	TRBJ2-1	few
CASKNWDSEAFF	TGTGCCAGCAAGAATTGGGACAGTGAAGCTTTCTTT	TRBD1	TRBV9	TRBJ1-1	.
CSARDRGYNEQFF	TGCAGTGCTAGAGACCGGGGTTACAATGAGCAGTTCTTC	.	TRBV20-1	TRBJ2-1	.
CASSLGSGGLASYEQYF	TGTGCCAGCAGCCTCGGGTCTGGAGGACTAGCGTCCTACGAGCAGTACTTC	TRBD2	TRBV7-8	TRBJ2-7	few
CASRQSGRSYEQYF	TGTGCCAGCAGACAAAGCGGGCGCTCCTACGAGCAGTACTTC	.	TRBV12-3/TRBV12-4	TRBJ2-7	.
CASSTPGLAGVRDTQYF	TGTGCCAGCAGTACCCCGGGACTAGCGGGAGTAAGAGATACGCAGTATTTT	TRBD2	TRBV12-3/TRBV12-4	TRBJ2-3	.
CASSQVFTGNYEQYF	TGCGCCAGCAGCCAAGTGTTCACGGGAAACTACGAGCAGTACTTC	.	TRBV4-3	TRBJ2-7	few
CASSELSELGMGGAFDGYTF	TGTGCCAGCAGTGAATTGAGCGAGCTCGGCATGGGGGGCGCTTTCGATGGCTACACCTTC	.	TRBV25-1	TRBJ1-2	.
CASSFRTSGPESYTQYF	TGTGCCAGCAGCTTCCGGACTAGCGGACCAGAATCGTATACGCAGTATTTT	TRBD2	TRBV7-9	TRBJ2-3	.
CASSQARLAGGSTDTQYF	TGCGCCAGCAGCCAAGCTCGGCTAGCGGGAGGATCCACAGATACGCAGTATTTT	TRBD2	TRBV4-1	TRBJ2-3	few
CASSRRQGVVNEQFF	TGTGCCAGCAGCCGCCGACAGGGGGTCGTCAATGAGCAGTTCTTC	TRBD1	TRBV11-2	TRBJ2-1	few
CASSLGTSVSTDTQYF	TGCGCCAGCAGCTTGGGGACTAGCGTGAGCACAGATACGCAGTATTTT	TRBD2	TRBV5-1	TRBJ2-3	few
CASSIVTGFTDTQYF	TGTGCCAGTAGTATAGTTACGGGATTCACAGATACGCAGTATTTT	.	TRBV19	TRBJ2-3	.
CASSSPTSGEQETQYF	TGTGCCAGCAGCTCCCCGACTAGCGGGGAACAAGAGACCCAGTACTTC	TRBD2	TRBV7-9	TRBJ2-5	.
CASSKWVAAYNEQFF	TGTGCCAGTAGTAAGTGGGTAGCGGCGTACAATGAGCAGTTCTTC	.	TRBV19	TRBJ2-1	.
CASRQGQSTDTQYF	TGTGCCAGCAGGCAGGGACAGAGCACAGATACGCAGTATTTT	TRBD1	TRBV2	TRBJ2-3	.
CASSFQGDTQYF	TGTGCCAGCAGCTTCCAGGGGGATACGCAGTATTTT	.	TRBV7-9	TRBJ2-3	many
CASSRTGNEKLFF	TGTGCCAGCAGCCGAACAGGGAATGAAAAACTGTTTTTT	.	TRBV27	TRBJ1-4	.
CATSSGGTYEQYF	TGTGCCACCAGCAGTGGGGGGACCTACGAGCAGTACTTC	.	TRBV15	TRBJ2-7	.
CSASVLRAKNIQYF	TGCAGTGCTTCTGTATTACGGGCCAAAAACATTCAGTACTTC	.	TRBV20-1	TRBJ2-4	medium-sized
CASTLTGDTDTQYF	TGTGCCAGCACCCTGACAGGGGACACAGATACGCAGTATTTT	TRBD1	TRBV7-8	TRBJ2-3	few
CASSLVPGANVLTF	TGTGCCAGCAGCTTAGTTCCTGGGGCCAACGTCCTGACTTTC	.	TRBV7-9	TRBJ2-6	.
CSVAPPRTVGYNEQFF	TGCAGCGTTGCTCCCCCCAGGACAGTGGGTTACAATGAGCAGTTCTTC	.	TRBV29-1	TRBJ2-1	once
CARAVRRGCDEQFF	TGTGCCAGGGCAGTGAGGCGGGGCTGCGATGAGCAGTTCTTC	.	TRBV9	TRBJ2-1	few
CASSFPAGGLKETQYF	TGTGCCAGCAGCTTCCCAGCGGGAGGGCTTAAAGAGACCCAGTACTTC	TRBD2	TRBV7-9	TRBJ2-5	.
CASSYLEERGGLEQFF	TGTGCCAGCAGCTACTTAGAGGAGCGGGGGGGCCTCGAGCAGTTCTTC	TRBD2	TRBV7-9	TRBJ2-1	.
CASSQSGSSYEQYF	TGTGCCAGCAGCCAAAGCGGGAGCTCCTACGAGCAGTACTTC	TRBD2	TRBV4-2	TRBJ2-7	.
CASSLWTSHYEQYF	TGTGCCAGCAGCCTATGGACTAGCCACTACGAGCAGTACTTC	TRBD2	TRBV11-2	TRBJ2-7	few
CASSDALAGYNEQFF	TGCGCCAGCAGCGATGCGCTAGCGGGCTACAATGAGCAGTTCTTC	TRBD2	TRBV4-1	TRBJ2-1	.
CASSTTPGQGTWPGELFF	TGCGCCAGCAGCACTACACCGGGACAGGGAACGTGGCCCGGGGAGCTGTTTTTT	TRBD1	TRBV5-1	TRBJ2-2	.
CASSETTGLYEQYF	TGTGCCAGCAGTGAGACGACAGGGCTCTACGAGCAGTACTTC	TRBD1	TRBV25-1	TRBJ2-7	few
CASNRDRSQPQHF	TGTGCCAGCAACCGGGACAGAAGTCAGCCCCAGCATTTT	TRBD1	TRBV12-3/TRBV12-4	TRBJ1-5	.
CASSLDSGEIQTQYF	TGCGCCAGCAGCTTGGATAGCGGGGAAATTCAGACCCAGTACTTC	TRBD2	TRBV5-1	TRBJ2-5	.
CASSPGRSYYGYTF	TGCGCCAGCAGCCCCGGTCGAAGCTACTATGGCTACACCTTC	.	TRBV5-1	TRBJ1-2	.
CASRLALGHQSSGNTIYF	TGTGCAAGTCGCTTAGCGTTGGGACACCAATCCTCTGGAAACACCATATATTTT	.	TRBV12-2	TRBJ1-3	.
CASSWGLAGGMGPNEQFF	TGTGCCAGCAGCTGGGGACTAGCGGGTGGGATGGGACCTAATGAGCAGTTCTTC	TRBD2	TRBV7-9	TRBJ2-1	few
CASSLGGWYYGYTF	TGTGCCAGCAGTTTAGGGGGATGGTACTATGGCTACACCTTC	.	TRBV12-3/TRBV12-4	TRBJ1-2	.
CASTDRNTEAFF	TGTGCCAGCACAGACAGGAACACTGAAGCTTTCTTT	.	TRBV7-9	TRBJ1-1	few
CASSSLPGQGIDYEQYF	TGTGCCAGCAGCTCCCTACCGGGACAGGGGATAGATTACGAGCAGTACTTC	TRBD1	TRBV5-5	TRBJ2-7	.
CASSLAASTDTQYF	TGCGCGAGCTCACTAGCAGCTAGCACAGATACGCAGTATTTT	.	TRBV4-1	TRBJ2-3	.
CSVLQWNTEAFF	TGCAGCGTCCTGCAGTGGAACACTGAAGCTTTCTTT	.	TRBV29-1	TRBJ1-1	.
CASSFGTIQETQYF	TGTGCCAGCAGTTTCGGGACAATCCAAGAGACCCAGTACTTC	.	TRBV12-3/TRBV12-4	TRBJ2-5	few